These T cell receptor beta chains were read from a single sample in a study of CD8+ T cells in alopecia areata. Clones were sequenced by immunoSEQ multiplex PCR, and TCRdb holds only the in-frame ones, with some missing. The data hold 110,000 to 150,000 clones, with about 59% observed a single time. The specimen was CD8+ T cells sorted from blood, collected at week 4, from a patient treated with tofacitinib. The source of these receptors is a human donor with alopecia areata. Each CDR3 is given with its conserved first and last residue. D genes are given only for firm matches. Rows may omit the clone size; those that give it use once, few, many or a size class.

CDR3 protein: CASSVVPEETQYF
CDR3 DNA: TGTGCCAGCAGCGTAGTCCCGGAGGAGACCCAGTACTTC
V gene: TRBV9
D gene: NA
J gene: TRBJ2-5
clone size: NA

CDR3 protein: CASSLAAFRQRDTQYF
CDR3 DNA: TGTGCCAGCAGCTTAGCGGCTTTTAGACAGCGAGATACGCAGTATTTT
V gene: TRBV7-9
D gene: NA
J gene: TRBJ2-3
clone size: NA

CDR3 protein: CASSPIVEGGPETQYF
CDR3 DNA: TGCGCCAGCAGCCCTATCGTCGAGGGGGGGCCTGAGACCCAGTACTTC
V gene: TRBV4-1
D gene: NA
J gene: TRBJ2-5
clone size: NA

CDR3 protein: CASSPPPQGYTEAFF
CDR3 DNA: TGTGCCAGCAGTCCTCCCCCCCAGGGTTACACTGAAGCTTTCTTT
V gene: TRBV13
D gene: NA
J gene: TRBJ1-1
clone size: many

CDR3 protein: CASSPSWEVTEAFF
CDR3 DNA: TGTGCCAGCAGCCCCTCCTGGGAGGTCACTGAAGCTTTCTTT
V gene: TRBV9
D gene: NA
J gene: TRBJ1-1
clone size: NA

CDR3 protein: CASSSSVRGALYGYTF
CDR3 DNA: TGTGCCAGCAGTTCGTCCGTGAGGGGGGCGCTCTATGGCTACACCTTC
V gene: TRBV27
D gene: NA
J gene: TRBJ1-2
clone size: NA

CDR3 protein: CASSQDHTGLTEAFF
CDR3 DNA: TGCGCCAGCAGCCAAGATCACACAGGGCTTACTGAAGCTTTCTTT
V gene: TRBV4-1
D gene: NA
J gene: TRBJ1-1
clone size: NA

CDR3 protein: CASSEYSRDTITYEQYF
CDR3 DNA: TGTGCCAGCAGTGAATATTCCCGGGACACCATTACCTACGAGCAGTACTTC
V gene: TRBV25-1
D gene: NA
J gene: TRBJ2-7
clone size: once

CDR3 protein: CSVREDRETQYF
CDR3 DNA: TGCAGCGTCCGCGAAGACCGAGAGACCCAGTACTTC
V gene: TRBV29-1
D gene: NA
J gene: TRBJ2-5
clone size: NA

CDR3 protein: CASSPQRGSYEQYF
CDR3 DNA: TGCGCCAGCAGCCCACAGCGGGGATCCTACGAGCAGTACTTC
V gene: TRBV4-1
D gene: TRBD2
J gene: TRBJ2-7
clone size: NA

CDR3 protein: CASSPVLSSYNEQFF
CDR3 DNA: TGTGCCAGCAGCCCGGTTCTTAGCTCCTACAATGAGCAGTTCTTC
V gene: TRBV11-2
D gene: NA
J gene: TRBJ2-1
clone size: NA

CDR3 protein: CASSYSSDNTGELFF
CDR3 DNA: TGTGCCAGCAGTTACTCGTCTGATAACACCGGGGAGCTGTTTTTT
V gene: TRBV6-5
D gene: NA
J gene: TRBJ2-2
clone size: NA

CDR3 protein: CASSDRPYNEQFF
CDR3 DNA: TGTGCCAGCAGTGATAGGCCCTACAATGAGCAGTTCTTC
V gene: TRBV6-4
D gene: NA
J gene: TRBJ2-1
clone size: NA

CDR3 protein: CASSVANEKLFF
CDR3 DNA: TGTGCCAGCAGTGTTGCTAATGAAAAACTGTTTTTT
V gene: TRBV25-1
D gene: NA
J gene: TRBJ1-4
clone size: NA

CDR3 protein: CASSQDRVPEAFF
CDR3 DNA: TGTGCCAGCAGCCAAGATCGGGTCCCTGAAGCTTTCTTT
V gene: TRBV4-2
D gene: NA
J gene: TRBJ1-1
clone size: NA

CDR3 protein: CATSGTTGVETQYF
CDR3 DNA: TGTGCCACCAGCGGTACCACAGGGGTCGAGACCCAGTACTTC
V gene: TRBV15
D gene: TRBD1
J gene: TRBJ2-5
clone size: few

CDR3 protein: CASRTGGNQPQHF
CDR3 DNA: TGTGCCAGCAGGACAGGGGGCAATCAGCCCCAGCATTTT
V gene: TRBV27
D gene: TRBD1
J gene: TRBJ1-5
clone size: NA

CDR3 protein: CASSQQSSGTGDEQYF
CDR3 DNA: TGCGCCAGCAGCCAACAGTCTTCCGGGACAGGGGACGAGCAGTACTTC
V gene: TRBV4-1
D gene: TRBD1
J gene: TRBJ2-7
clone size: NA